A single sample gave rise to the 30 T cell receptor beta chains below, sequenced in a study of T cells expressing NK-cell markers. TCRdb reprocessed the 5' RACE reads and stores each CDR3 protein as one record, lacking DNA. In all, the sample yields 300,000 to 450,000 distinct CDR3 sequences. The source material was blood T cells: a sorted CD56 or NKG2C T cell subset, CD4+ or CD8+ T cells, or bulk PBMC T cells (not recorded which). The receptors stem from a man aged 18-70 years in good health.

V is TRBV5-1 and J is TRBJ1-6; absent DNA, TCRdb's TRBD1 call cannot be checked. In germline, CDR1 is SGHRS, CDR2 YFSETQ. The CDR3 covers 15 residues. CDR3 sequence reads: CASSFGTVNNSPLHF. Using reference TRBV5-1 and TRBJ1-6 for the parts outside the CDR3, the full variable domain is KAGVTQTPRYLIKTRGQQVTLSCSPISGHRSVSWYQQTPGQGLQFLFEYFSETQRNKGNFPGRFSGRQFSNSRSEMNVSTLELGDSALYLCASSFGTVNNSPLHFGNGTRLTVT.

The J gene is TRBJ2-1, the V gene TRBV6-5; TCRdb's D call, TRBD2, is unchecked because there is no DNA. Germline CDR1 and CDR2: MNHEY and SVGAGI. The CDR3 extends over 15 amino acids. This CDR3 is CASMLTSGGPYEQFF.

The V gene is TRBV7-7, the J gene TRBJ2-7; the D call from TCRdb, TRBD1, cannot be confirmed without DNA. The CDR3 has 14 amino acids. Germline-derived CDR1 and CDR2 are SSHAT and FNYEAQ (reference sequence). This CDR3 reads CASSLGGTGYEQYF.

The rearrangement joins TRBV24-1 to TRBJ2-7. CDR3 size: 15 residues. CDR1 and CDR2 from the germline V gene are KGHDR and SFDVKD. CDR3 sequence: CATSDQGGSFYEQYF.

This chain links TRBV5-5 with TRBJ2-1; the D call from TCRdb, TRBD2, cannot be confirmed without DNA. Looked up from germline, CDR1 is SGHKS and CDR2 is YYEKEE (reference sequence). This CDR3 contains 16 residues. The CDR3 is CASSLKVGGGRNEQFF.

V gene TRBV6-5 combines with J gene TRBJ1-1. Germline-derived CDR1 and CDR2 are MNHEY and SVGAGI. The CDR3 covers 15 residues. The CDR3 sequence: CASSYGTGWNTEAFF.

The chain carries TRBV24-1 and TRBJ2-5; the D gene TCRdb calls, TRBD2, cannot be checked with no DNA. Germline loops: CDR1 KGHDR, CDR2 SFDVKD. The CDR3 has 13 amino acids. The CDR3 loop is CATRGGGKETQYF.

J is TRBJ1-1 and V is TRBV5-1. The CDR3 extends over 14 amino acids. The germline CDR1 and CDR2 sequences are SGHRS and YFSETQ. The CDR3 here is CASRPQGLNTEAFF. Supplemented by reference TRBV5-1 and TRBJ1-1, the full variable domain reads KAGVTQTPRYLIKTRGQQVTLSCSPISGHRSVSWYQQTPGQGLQFLFEYFSETQRNKGNFPGRFSGRQFSNSRSEMNVSTLELGDSALYLCASRPQGLNTEAFFGQGTRLTVV.

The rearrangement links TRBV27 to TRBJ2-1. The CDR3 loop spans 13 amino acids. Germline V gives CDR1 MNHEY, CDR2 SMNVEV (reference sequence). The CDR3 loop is CASNEGFHNEQFF.

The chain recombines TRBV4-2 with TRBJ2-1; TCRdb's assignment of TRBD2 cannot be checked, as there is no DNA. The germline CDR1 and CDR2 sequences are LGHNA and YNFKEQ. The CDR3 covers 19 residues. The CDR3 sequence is CASSQDRYVAGGSYNEQFF.

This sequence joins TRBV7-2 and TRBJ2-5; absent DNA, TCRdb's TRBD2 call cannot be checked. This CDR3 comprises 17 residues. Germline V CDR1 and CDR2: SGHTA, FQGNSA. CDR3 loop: CASSPTGLAGGIWTQYF.

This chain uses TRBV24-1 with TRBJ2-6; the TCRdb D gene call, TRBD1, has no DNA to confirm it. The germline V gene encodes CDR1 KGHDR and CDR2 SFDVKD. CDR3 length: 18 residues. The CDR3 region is CATSDTGTGGTGANVLTF.

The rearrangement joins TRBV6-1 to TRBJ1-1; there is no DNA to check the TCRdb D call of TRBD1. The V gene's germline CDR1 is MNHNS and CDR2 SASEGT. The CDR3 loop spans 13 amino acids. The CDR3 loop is CASSVPYPTEAFF.

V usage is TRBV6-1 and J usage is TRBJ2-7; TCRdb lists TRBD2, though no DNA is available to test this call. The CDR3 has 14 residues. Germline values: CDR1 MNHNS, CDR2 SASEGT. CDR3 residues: CASRLAGGLDEQYF.

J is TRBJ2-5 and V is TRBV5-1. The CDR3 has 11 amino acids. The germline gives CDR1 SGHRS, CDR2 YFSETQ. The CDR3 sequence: CASSIQETQYF.

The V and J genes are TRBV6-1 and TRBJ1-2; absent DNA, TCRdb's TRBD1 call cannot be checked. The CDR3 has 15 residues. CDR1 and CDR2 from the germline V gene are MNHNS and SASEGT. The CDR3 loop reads CASGDPYGDRVGYTF.

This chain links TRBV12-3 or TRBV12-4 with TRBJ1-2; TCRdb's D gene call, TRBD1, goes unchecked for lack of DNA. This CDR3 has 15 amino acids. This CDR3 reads CASSFNRGRFGGYTF.

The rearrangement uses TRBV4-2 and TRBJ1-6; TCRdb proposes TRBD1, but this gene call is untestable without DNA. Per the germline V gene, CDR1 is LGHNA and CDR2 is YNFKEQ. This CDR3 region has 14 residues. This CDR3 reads CASSQKSRDSPLHF.

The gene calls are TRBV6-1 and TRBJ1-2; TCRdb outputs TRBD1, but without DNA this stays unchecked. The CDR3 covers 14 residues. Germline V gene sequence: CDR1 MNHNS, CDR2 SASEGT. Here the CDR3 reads CASNPAPGDYGYTF.

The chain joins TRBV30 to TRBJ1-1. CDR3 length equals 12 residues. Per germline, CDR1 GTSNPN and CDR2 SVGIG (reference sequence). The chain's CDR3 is CALDMASTEAFF.

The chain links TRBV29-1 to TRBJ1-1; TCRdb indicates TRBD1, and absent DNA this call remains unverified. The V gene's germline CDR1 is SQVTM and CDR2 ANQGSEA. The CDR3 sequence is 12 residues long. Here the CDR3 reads CSVRGGATEAFF.

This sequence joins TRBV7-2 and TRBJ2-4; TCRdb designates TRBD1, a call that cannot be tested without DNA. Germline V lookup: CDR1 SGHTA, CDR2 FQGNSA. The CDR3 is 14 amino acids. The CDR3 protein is CASSLVGRGDIQYF.

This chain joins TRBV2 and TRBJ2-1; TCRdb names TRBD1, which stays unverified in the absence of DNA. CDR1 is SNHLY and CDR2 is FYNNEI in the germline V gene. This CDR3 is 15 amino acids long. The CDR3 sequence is CASSETGWAYNEQFF.

The CDR3 is CATSDERTDEQFF. The chain recombines TRBV24-1 with TRBJ2-1. Germline CDR1 reads KGHDR; CDR2 reads SFDVKD. The CDR3 is made up of 13 amino acids.

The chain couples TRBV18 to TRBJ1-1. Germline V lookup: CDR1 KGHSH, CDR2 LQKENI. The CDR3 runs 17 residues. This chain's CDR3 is CASSPPFPNQRNTEAFF.

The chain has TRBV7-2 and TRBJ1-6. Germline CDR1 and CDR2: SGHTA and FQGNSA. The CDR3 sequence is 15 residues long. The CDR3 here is CASSPMSGDNSPLHF.

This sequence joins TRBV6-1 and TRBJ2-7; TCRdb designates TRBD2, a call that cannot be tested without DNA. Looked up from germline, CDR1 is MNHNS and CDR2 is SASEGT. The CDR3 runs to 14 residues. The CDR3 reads CASSERAVLYEQYF.

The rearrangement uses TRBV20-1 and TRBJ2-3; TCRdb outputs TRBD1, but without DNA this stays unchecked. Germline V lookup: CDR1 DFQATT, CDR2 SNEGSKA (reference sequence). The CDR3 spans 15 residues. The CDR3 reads CSAGERDLGTDTQYF.

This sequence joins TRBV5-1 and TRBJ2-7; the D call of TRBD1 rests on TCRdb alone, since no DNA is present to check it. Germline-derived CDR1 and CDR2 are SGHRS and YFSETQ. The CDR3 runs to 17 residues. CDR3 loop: CASSFGARTGGIYEQYF.

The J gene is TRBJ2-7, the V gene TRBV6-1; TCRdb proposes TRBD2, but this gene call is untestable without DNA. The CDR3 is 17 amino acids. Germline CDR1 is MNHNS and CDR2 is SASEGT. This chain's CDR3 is CASTRQGVAGSSYEQYF.